This T cell receptor beta chain was profiled in a study of blood T cell repertoires in COVID-19. Libraries were prepared by immunoSEQ multiplex PCR; TCRdb keeps only in-frame clonotypes and omits some of them. The sample has some 350,000 clones, 87% seen once; the top ten hold roughly 6.3%. Seattle cases were enrolled at active infection and followed longitudinally. This CDR3 comprises 15 residues. The V and J ends lost 4 bases and 1 base, in that order; junction bases with no gene match: 2. CDR1 and CDR2 from the germline V gene are SGHAT and FQNNGV. The chain uses TRBV11-2 and TRBJ2-1; 9 bases line up with TRBD1. Sequences were obtained from peripheral blood. The sequence was collected from a woman between 50 and 59 years old with COVID-19, enrolled during active disease. The CDR3 sequence is CASSSGTGSYNEQFF. The CDR3 coding sequence is TGTGCCAGCAGCTCAGGGACAGGGTCCTACAATGAGCAGTTCTTC. The full variable domain, its missing parts supplied by reference TRBV11-2 and TRBJ2-1, is EAGVAQSPRYKIIEKRQSVAFWCNPISGHATLYWYQQILGQGPKLLIQFQNNGVVDDSQLPKDRFSAERLKGVDSTLKIQPAKLEDSAVYLCASSSGTGSYNEQFFGPGTRLTVL.